The clone carrying this T cell receptor (beta chain) was observed once. Construction of the TCRbeta library involved unique molecular identifiers. TCRdb recomputed calls from the PCR reads with MiXCR, one row per CDR3 protein. The table has about 240,000 distinct CDR3 sequences, about 25% seen once. The data were taken from a study of T-cell reconstitution after alpha-beta-depleted transplantation in children. V lost 0 bases and J lost 2, with 11 bases in between. The CDR3 has 15 residues. Germline values: CDR1 ENHRY, CDR2 SYGVKD. This receptor was taken from a girl aged 2 to 10 with Fanconi anemia, due to receive a stem cell transplant. J is TRBJ2-7 and V is TRBV10-3, with a weak D call TRBD1 (5 bases). Here the sequenced sample was PBMCs, taken before TCRalphabeta/CD19-depleted stem cell transplant. CDR3 region: CAISESIRVAYEQYF. DNA of the CDR3: TGTGCCATCAGTGAGTCAATCAGGGTGGCCTACGAGCAGTACTTC.